The clone carrying this TCR beta chain came up a few times. Antigen specificity is unknown. This sample is drawn from a study of beta chain features in type 1 diabetes. The wider study: Across all samples, roughly 99 million sorted cells were examined. Findings and limits, study-wide: The analysis here could not establish whether HLA type shapes TCRB rearrangement. Insertions at VDJ junctions were less frequent in type 1 diabetes patients. These patients also deleted more nucleotides at the same junctions.

Sequencing targeted expressed TCRB transcripts, as all isolated RNA had been reverse transcribed. Profiled with immunoSEQ multiplex PCR; TCRdb holds only in-frame clones, not every one. Among under 400,000 clones listed, about 14% were seen once. Cells sorted by CD45RO/CCR7/CD25/CD127/CD95/CD27 comprised CD4+ naive, central memory, regulatory and stem cell-like memory cells. Trimming at V came to 9 bases and at J to 5 bases, leaving 5 bases not matched to a gene. Germline V lookup: CDR1 SEHNR, CDR2 FQNEAQ (reference sequence). The CDR3 is 12 residues long. The TCR originated in a man aged 25-45 years in good health. The chain employs TRBV7-9 and TRBJ2-5, with 8 nucleotides matching TRBD2. The specimen was central memory CD4+ T cells from blood. CDR3 bases: TGTGCCAGTCGACTAGCGCGGGAGACCCAGTACTTC. Translating it yields CASRLARETQYF.